The 32 T cell receptor beta chains presented below share a single source sample, sequenced in a study of siplizumab effects on memory and regulatory T cells. This table comes from immunoSEQ multiplex PCR, and its TCRdb copy is limited to in-frame clones, with some not included. The table records about 100,000 clones, 80% to 95% of them present only once. The sample taken for sequencing was non-Treg CD4+ T cells sorted from blood. The source of these receptors is a human donor in good health.

This clone was detected once. The chain is built from TRBV11-2 and TRBJ1-2; no definite D call. CDR1 and CDR2 (germline): SGHAT, FQNNGV. Trimming took off 0 bases at V and 1 base at J, with 6 bases between the two ends. This CDR3 spans 14 amino acids. CDR3 sequence (DNA): TGTGCCAGCAGCTTAGATCGGAATAACTATGGCTACACCTTC. This encodes CASSLDRNNYGYTF.

The gene calls are TRBV5-6 and TRBJ2-3; no reliable D call. Trimming removed 0 bases at V and 2 bases at J, with 16 bases between. This CDR3 comprises 17 residues. The germline V gene has CDR1 SGHDT and CDR2 YYEEEE. The CDR3: CASSLGLSGTNTDTQYF. CDR3 bases: TGTGCCAGCAGCTTGGGACTCTCCGGAACAAACACAGATACGCAGTATTTT.

The chain recombines TRBV2 with TRBJ1-5, with D possibly matching TRBD1 (5 bases). The CDR3 has 15 amino acids. V was trimmed by 8 bases and J by 1 base, leaving 15 bases between them. The V gene's germline CDR1 is SNHLY and CDR2 FYNNEI. The CDR3, as DNA: TGTGCCAGCGGCGAAGAGGGGATGAGCAATCAGCCCCAGCATTTT. Translating it yields CASGEEGMSNQPQHF.

This clone was picked up one time. This chain joins TRBV30 and TRBJ1-2, with D unresolved. CDR3 length: 13 amino acids. Germline V gene data show CDR1 as GTSNPN and CDR2 as SVGIG (reference sequence). Trimming pared 3 bases from V and 8 bases from J, leaving 16 bases between. CDR3 in amino acids: CAWRGTAPGGYTF. CDR3 DNA: TGTGCCTGGAGGGGAACAGCCCCGGGGGGCTACACCTTC.

The chain has TRBV27 and TRBJ2-1; tentative D call: TRBD1 (5 bases). V gave up 6 bases and J gave up 5 bases, with 14 bases separating them. CDR3 size: 14 residues. Germline V gene sequence: CDR1 MNHEY, CDR2 SMNVEV (reference sequence). The CDR3: CASSLTRQHNEQFF. Here the CDR3 DNA reads TGTGCCAGCAGCCTCACCCGACAGCACAATGAGCAGTTCTTC.

This clone came up once. The CDR3 here is CASSTRTSGSPTDTQYF. Here the CDR3 DNA reads TGTGCCAGCAGTACGAGGACTAGCGGGAGCCCCACAGATACGCAGTATTTT. The chain carries TRBV27 and TRBJ2-3; 13 bases agree with TRBD2. V was clipped by 5 bases and J by 2 bases; unmatched bases: 7. Germline V gene sequence: CDR1 MNHEY, CDR2 SMNVEV (reference sequence). This CDR3 has 17 residues.

The chain has TRBV5-1 and TRBJ2-3, with a weak D call TRBD1 (5 bases). V lost 1 base to trimming and J lost 2 bases, with 20 bases between them. There are 18 residues in the CDR3. Looked up from germline, CDR1 is SGHRS and CDR2 is YFSETQ. As DNA, the CDR3 is TGCGCCAGCAGCTTGCCCGACAGACCCGGAACCTACACAGATACGCAGTATTTT. Amino acid sequence: CASSLPDRPGTYTDTQYF.

The genes are TRBV6-1 and TRBJ2-1; 9 bases are a match to TRBD2. The CDR3 has 15 residues. CDR1 MNHNS and CDR2 SASEGT come from the germline V gene. V gave up 6 bases and J gave up 8 bases; unmatched junction bases: 11. Here the CDR3 DNA reads TGTGCCAGCAGGGAAACTAGCGGGCCGTTCTATGAGCAGTTCTTC. This gives the protein CASRETSGPFYEQFF.

The chain links TRBV4-1 to TRBJ1-5, with D unresolved. The germline V gene has CDR1 MGHRA and CDR2 YSYEKL. Trimming removed 2 bases from V and 7 bases from J, with 18 bases in between. The CDR3 totals 16 residues. This chain's CDR3 is CASSQHSTYRDQPQHF. Written as DNA, the CDR3 is TGCGCCAGCAGCCAACATTCAACTTACCGAGACCAGCCCCAGCATTTT.

The rearrangement joins TRBV19 to TRBJ2-1; 10 nucleotides agree with TRBD2. Per the germline V gene, CDR1 is LNHDA and CDR2 is SQIVND (reference sequence). V gave up 5 bases and J gave up 4 bases; unmatched junction bases: 8. The CDR3 covers 16 residues. CDR3 DNA: TGTGCCAGTAGTCCGCCGGGACTAGCGCTTTACAATGAGCAGTTCTTC. Its translation: CASSPPGLALYNEQFF.

In nucleotides, the CDR3 is TGTGCCAGCAGTGATGGAGGGACTTCGAAGATCCCCTACGAGCAGTACTTC. Encoded protein: CASSDGGTSKIPYEQYF. The chain couples TRBV2 to TRBJ2-7, with D possibly being TRBD2 (6 bases). V was trimmed by 3 bases and J by 2 bases, leaving 20 bases between them. The CDR3 contains 17 residues. Germline CDR1 and CDR2: SNHLY and FYNNEI.

In nucleotides, the CDR3 is TGTGCCAGCAGTTTATCTCACAAGGCCAATTCACCCCTCCACTTT. Protein sequence: CASSLSHKANSPLHF. The chain joins TRBV27 to TRBJ1-6; D is uncertain. CDR1 and CDR2 from the germline V gene are MNHEY and SMNVEV (reference sequence). CDR3 size: 15 residues. Trimming removed 0 bases at V and 7 bases at J, with 10 bases between.

The chain uses TRBV2 and TRBJ2-7, with 9 bases that match TRBD1. Trimming took 6 bases from V and 2 from J; bases not matched to a gene: 2. Germline lookup yields CDR1 SNHLY and CDR2 FYNNEI. This CDR3 has 13 amino acids. This CDR3 is CASSDRGTYEQYF. The CDR3 nucleotides are TGTGCCAGCAGCGACAGGGGGACCTACGAGCAGTACTTC.

The chain links TRBV9 to TRBJ1-3, with D possibly being TRBD1 (5 bases). Germline values: CDR1 SGDLS, CDR2 YYNGEE. The CDR3 loop spans 15 amino acids. Between the trimmed V and J ends, which lost 4 bases and 2 bases, there was a span of 13 bases. This CDR3 is CASSTQWGPGNTIYF. CDR3 DNA sequence: TGTGCCAGCAGCACCCAGTGGGGACCTGGAAACACCATATATTTT.

The rearrangement joins TRBV18 to TRBJ2-7, with D possibly matching TRBD1 (6 bases). V lost 2 bases and J lost 0, with 8 bases in between. This CDR3 region has 14 residues. Germline values: CDR1 KGHSH, CDR2 LQKENI. The CDR3 here is CASSPRDTSYEQYF. The CDR3 coding sequence is TGTGCCAGCTCACCAAGGGACACCTCCTACGAGCAGTACTTC.

The chain is built from TRBV19 and TRBJ2-7, with D hard to call. Germline lookup yields CDR1 LNHDA and CDR2 SQIVND (reference sequence). The CDR3 consists of 13 residues. The germline V and J ends were trimmed by 4 bases and 6 bases, with 13 bases remaining between them. CDR3 protein: CASSTRQVGEQYF. The CDR3 DNA is TGTGCCAGTAGTACCAGACAAGTCGGCGAGCAGTACTTC.

The chain joins TRBV9 to TRBJ2-3; 7 bases map to TRBD1. Trimming removed 0 bases from V and 4 bases from J; junction bases left unmatched: 8. Germline V CDR1 and CDR2: SGDLS, YYNGEE. The CDR3 contains 16 residues. CDR3 coding DNA: TGTGCCAGCAGCGTAGTCGCAGGGGGTGCGTCAGATACGCAGTATTTT. This gives the protein CASSVVAGGASDTQYF. Drawing the rest from reference TRBV9 and TRBJ2-3, the complete variable domain is DSGVTQTPKHLITATGQRVTLRCSPRSGDLSVYWYQQSLDQGLQFLIQYYNGEERAKGNILERFSAQQFPDLHSELNLSSLELGDSALYFCASSVVAGGASDTQYFGPGTRLTVL.

CDR3 in amino acids: CASSRVSGNQPQHF. The CDR3 region has the DNA TGTGCCAGTAGCCGTGTTTCGGGCAATCAGCCCCAGCATTTT. This rearrangement joins TRBV19 to TRBJ1-5; D is ambiguous. The V gene lost 6 bases and the J gene lost 2 bases, with 11 bases spanning the gap. The CDR3 contains 14 residues. The germline CDR1 and CDR2 sequences are LNHDA and SQIVND (reference sequence).

Comment on this clone: Different DNA sequences within this sample yield the same CDR3. V usage is TRBV9 and J usage is TRBJ2-1; no firm D call. V was cut by 0 bases and J by 0 bases, with 4 bases left in between. The CDR3 length is 14 residues. CDR1 is SGDLS and CDR2 is YYNGEE in the germline V gene. CDR3 region: CASSVVSSYNEQFF. The CDR3 DNA follows: TGTGCCAGCAGCGTAGTCAGCTCCTACAATGAGCAGTTCTTC.

V usage is TRBV11-2 and J usage is TRBJ2-3; D remains unclear. Trimming pared 5 bases from V and 1 base from J, leaving 13 bases between. CDR1 and CDR2 (germline): SGHAT, FQNNGV. The CDR3 extends over 15 amino acids. CDR3 DNA sequence: TGTGCCAGCAGCCCCCTAAAGTCACGCACAGATACGCAGTATTTT. It encodes CASSPLKSRTDTQYF.

This chain joins TRBV4-2 and TRBJ1-1; no clear D. V dropped 1 base and J dropped 4 bases, with 10 bases sitting between them. The CDR3 sequence is 14 residues long. Per germline, CDR1 LGHNA and CDR2 YNFKEQ. The CDR3 bases are TGTGCCAGCAGCCAAGGCGGATGGGCCACTGAAGCTTTCTTT. Its protein is CASSQGGWATEAFF.

This chain connects TRBV5-4 to TRBJ1-6; 7 bases align to TRBD1. This CDR3 is 15 amino acids long. The germline V gene encodes CDR1 SGHNT and CDR2 YYREEE (reference sequence). The V gene end was trimmed by 4 bases and the J gene end by 5 bases; junction bases not matched to a gene: 6. CDR3 region: CASSLWTGNNSPLHF. In nucleotides, the CDR3 is TGTGCCAGCAGCCTCTGGACAGGCAATAATTCACCCCTCCACTTT.

The rearrangement links TRBV18 to TRBJ2-1; 8 bases fit TRBD2. From germline, CDR1 is KGHSH and CDR2 LQKENI. V shed 5 bases, J shed 0 bases, and the junction held 6 bases outside the gene matches. CDR3 length equals 16 residues. The CDR3 loop reads CASSSSGRSSYNEQFF. CDR3 coding DNA: TGTGCCAGCTCATCTAGCGGGCGGAGCTCCTACAATGAGCAGTTCTTC.

This chain joins TRBV5-5 and TRBJ2-1; D is unclear. The CDR3 extends over 11 amino acids. V was clipped by 7 bases and J by 7 bases, with 9 bases between them. Germline CDR1 reads SGHKS; CDR2 reads YYEKEE (reference sequence). CDR3 sequence (DNA): TGTGCCAGCCTGCTGGCGAATGAGCAGTTCTTC. Protein: CASLLANEQFF.

This clone occurred a few times. The V call is TRBV4-2, the J call TRBJ2-3, with D perhaps matching TRBD2 (6 bases). Germline CDR1 is LGHNA and CDR2 is YNFKEQ. Trimming left V 1 base short and J 0 bases short, with 8 bases between. The CDR3 length is 15 residues. DNA for the CDR3: TGTGCCAGCAGCCAAGCAAGCGGGAGCACAGATACGCAGTATTTT. It specifies CASSQASGSTDTQYF.

The rearrangement joins TRBV30 to TRBJ2-3; maybe TRBD1 (5 bases). The CDR3 is made up of 10 amino acids. Trimming removed 8 bases from V and 7 bases from J, with 10 bases in between. Germline V gene sequence: CDR1 GTSNPN, CDR2 SVGIG (reference sequence). The CDR3 reads CAQGGYTQYF. Written as DNA, the CDR3 is TGTGCCCAGGGTGGGTATACGCAGTATTTT.

This clone was found once. The chain employs TRBV5-4 and TRBJ2-5; possibly TRBD1 for D (5 bases). CDR3 length equals 14 residues. Germline V CDR1 and CDR2: SGHNT, YYREEE (reference sequence). The ends were cut back, 4 bases at V and 1 base at J, with 11 bases in the middle. CDR3 nucleotides: TGTGCCAGCAGCGTTGGTAGGGGCCAAGAGACCCAGTACTTC. Translated, it gives CASSVGRGQETQYF.

V is TRBV5-1 and J is TRBJ2-1; D may match TRBD1 or TRBD2 (5 bases each). V shed 3 bases and J shed 10 bases, with 26 bases lying between them. CDR1 is SGHRS and CDR2 is YFSETQ in the germline V gene. This CDR3 contains 17 residues. The CDR3 DNA reads TGCGCCAGCAGCTCTACATTTTGGGGTGGGGGTAAAGCCGAGCAGTTCTTC. The encoded protein is CASSSTFWGGGKAEQFF.

The gene calls are TRBV5-4 and TRBJ2-5; the match to TRBD2 covers 8 bases. From germline, CDR1 is SGHNT and CDR2 YYREEE (reference sequence). V shed 2 bases, J shed 5 bases, and the junction held 5 bases outside the gene matches. The CDR3 is 14 residues long. CDR3 loop: CASSFSGSGETQYF. In DNA, the CDR3 is TGTGCCAGCAGCTTCAGCGGGAGCGGGGAGACCCAGTACTTC.

The chain couples TRBV4-1 to TRBJ2-1; TRBD2 is a possible D gene (6 bases). Trimming left V 1 base short and J 2 bases short, with 12 bases between. This CDR3 region has 16 residues. From germline, CDR1 is MGHRA and CDR2 YSYEKL. The CDR3 bases are TGCGCCAGCAGCCAAGGAATAGTAGCGGCCTACAATGAGCAGTTCTTC. This gives the protein CASSQGIVAAYNEQFF.

V gene TRBV19 combines with J gene TRBJ2-3; D gene unclear. CDR3 length: 15 amino acids. Germline CDR1 reads LNHDA; CDR2 reads SQIVND (reference sequence). V lost 9 bases and J lost 4, with 20 bases in between. CDR3 sequence (DNA): TGTGCCAGATTATGGACCCCCGATGGGGCAGATACGCAGTATTTT. Protein sequence: CARLWTPDGADTQYF. Full variable domain (remainder filled in from reference TRBV19 and TRBJ2-3): DGGITQSPKYLFRKEGQNVTLSCEQNLNHDAMYWYRQDPGQGLRLIYYSQIVNDFQKGDIAEGYSVSREKKESFPLTVTSAQKNPTAFYLCARLWTPDGADTQYFGPGTRLTVL.

This chain links TRBV28 with TRBJ2-7, with TRBD1 matching 8 bases. The germline V gene has CDR1 MDHEN and CDR2 SYDVKM. After removal of 6 bases from V and 5 bases from J, the junction contained 12 bases not matched to a gene. The CDR3 has 15 amino acids. The CDR3 sequence is CASSESQGARNEQYF. Written as DNA, the CDR3 is TGTGCCAGCAGCGAGTCGCAGGGGGCGAGAAACGAGCAGTACTTC. The full variable domain, its missing parts supplied by reference TRBV28 and TRBJ2-7, is DVKVTQSSRYLVKRTGEKVFLECVQDMDHENMFWYRQDPGLGLRLIYFSYDVKMKEKGDIPEGYSVSREKKERFSLILESASTNQTSMYLCASSESQGARNEQYFGPGTRLTVT.